This passage covers 29 T cell receptor beta chains from one sample sequenced in a study of blood T cell repertoires in COVID-19. Only in-frame clones appear in the TCRdb table, and some are missing; sequencing was by immunoSEQ multiplex PCR. The data show 150,000 to 200,000 clones, 80% to 90% seen once. Sequencing was done on a sample of peripheral blood. These receptor sequences come from a woman in her thirties or forties with COVID-19, enrolled during active disease.

J is TRBJ1-2 and V is TRBV19; TRBD1 agrees at 12 bases. The germline gives CDR1 LNHDA, CDR2 SQIVND (reference sequence). V trimming: 6 bases; J trimming: 10 bases; junction bases outside the gene matches: 6. The CDR3 spans 13 residues. CDR3 sequence (DNA): TGTGCCAGTAGCGACGGGACAGGGGGCGCCTACACCTTC. Its translation is CASSDGTGGAYTF.

The sample holds one count of this clone. The DNA for the CDR3 is TGTGCCAGCAGCCAACTATATGGCTACACCTTC. This encodes CASSQLYGYTF. The chain links TRBV3-1 (or the pseudogene TRBV3-2) to TRBJ1-2; D is unclear. The length of the CDR3 is 11 residues. Trimming cost V 2 bases and J 5 bases, with 3 bases left between them. Germline loops: CDR1 LGHDT, CDR2 YNNKEL (reference sequence).

The chain joins TRBV21-1 to TRBJ2-3; no check of the table's D call, TRBD2, against the DNA was made. TRBV21-1 constitutes a pseudogene. This CDR3 spans 18 amino acids. CDR3 sequence reads: CASSKDLAGGPNTDTQYF. The DNA for the CDR3 is TGTGCCAGCAGCAAGGATCTAGCGGGGGGACCAAACACAGATACGCAGTATTTT.

The rearrangement joins TRBV7-2 to TRBJ2-7; TRBD2 aligns across 7 bases. Losses at the gene ends were 0 bases for V and 1 base for J; bases not matched to a gene: 3. From germline, CDR1 is SGHTA and CDR2 FQGNSA. The CDR3 consists of 15 residues. For the CDR3, the DNA is TGTGCCAGCAGCTTAGCTGCGGGAGAGTCCTACGAGCAGTACTTC. Amino acid sequence: CASSLAAGESYEQYF.

The V and J genes are TRBV14 and TRBJ2-2; 8 bases match TRBD2. Trimming removed 6 bases from V and 3 bases from J; junction bases left unmatched: 9. The CDR3 is 16 residues long. The germline V gene has CDR1 SGHDN and CDR2 FVKESK. In DNA form, the CDR3 reads TGTGCCAGCAGTCTAGGCGGACTAGCCCACACCGGGGAGCTGTTTTTT. It codes for CASSLGGLAHTGELFF.

V usage is TRBV5-8 and J usage is TRBJ2-3, with 12 bases identical to TRBD1. There are 18 residues in the CDR3. V lost 1 base, J lost 2 bases, and 8 bases stayed unmatched. Germline V gene lookup returns CDR1 SGHTS and CDR2 YDEGEE. The CDR3, as DNA: TGTGCCAGCAGCTTGTTTGCCGGGACAGGGGGCGCCACAGATACGCAGTATTTT. This sequence encodes CASSLFAGTGGATDTQYF.

This rearrangement joins TRBV18 to TRBJ1-5; D may be TRBD1 (6 bases). Germline V gene sequence: CDR1 KGHSH, CDR2 LQKENI. The CDR3 is 15 residues long. V lost 2 bases, J lost 7 bases, and 15 bases lay in between. In DNA form, the CDR3 reads TGTGCCAGCTCACCAAGAATAGGACAGACACAGCCCCAGCATTTT. It translates to CASSPRIGQTQPQHF.

The genes are TRBV7-3 and TRBJ2-2, with D uncertain. V was shortened by 3 bases and J by 2 bases, with 4 bases between the two germline ends. CDR1 SGHTA and CDR2 FQGTGA come from the germline V gene. The CDR3 length is 13 residues. The CDR3 DNA sequence: TGTGCCAGCAGCTTCCTAAACACCGGGGAGCTGTTTTTT. This translates into CASSFLNTGELFF.

V and J are TRBV5-1 and TRBJ2-7; 8 bases line up with TRBD1. Germline assignment: CDR1 SGHRS and CDR2 YFSETQ. V shed 4 bases, J shed 0 bases, and the junction held 12 bases outside the gene matches. The CDR3 covers 17 residues. In DNA, the CDR3 is TGCGCCAGCAGCCCTACCGGGACAGGTTCGAGCTCCTACGAGCAGTACTTC. Amino acid sequence: CASSPTGTGSSSYEQYF.

V and J are TRBV28 and TRBJ2-7, with D unresolved. V was pared by 8 bases and J by 5 bases, with 10 bases between. Germline V gene lookup returns CDR1 MDHEN and CDR2 SYDVKM. The CDR3 loop spans 11 amino acids. The CDR3 coding sequence is TGTGCCAGCGGAGTACCCCACGAGCAGTACTTC. This encodes CASGVPHEQYF.

V gene TRBV7-9 combines with J gene TRBJ1-3; D is ambiguous. Trimming shortened V by 5 bases and J by 4 bases, and 15 bases separated the two germline ends. CDR3 length equals 15 residues. Germline values: CDR1 SEHNR, CDR2 FQNEAQ (reference sequence). CDR3 residues: CASSLLEGVGNTIYF. The CDR3 coding sequence is TGTGCCAGCAGCCTACTGGAGGGCGTGGGAAACACCATATATTTT.

The chain recombines TRBV6-6 with TRBJ2-7; D perhaps matches TRBD1 (5 bases). Between the trimmed V and J ends, which lost 4 bases and 3 bases, there was a span of 10 bases. Germline CDR1 reads MNHNY; CDR2 reads SVGAGI (reference sequence). There are 13 residues in the CDR3. DNA of the CDR3: TGTGCCAGCAGTTCCCACAGGAACTACGAGCAGTACTTC. Its protein product is CASSSHRNYEQYF.

The rearrangement joins TRBV6-5 to TRBJ1-2; perhaps TRBD1 as D (5 bases). The V end lost 2 bases, the J end lost 8 bases, and 12 bases lay between the germline ends. Germline V gene sequence: CDR1 MNHEY, CDR2 SVGAGI. There are 13 residues in the CDR3. CDR3 sequence (DNA): TGTGCCAGCAGTTACGCAGGGCGACTCGGCTACACCTTC. It specifies CASSYAGRLGYTF.

This clone was seen a single time. The chain is built from TRBV6-6 and TRBJ1-1; no firm D call. The V end was cut by 5 bases, the J end by 3 bases, with 7 bases between. The CDR3 sequence is 12 residues long. Germline V lookup: CDR1 MNHNY, CDR2 SVGAGI (reference sequence). CDR3 amino acids: CASSMRDTEAFF. The DNA of the CDR3 is TGTGCCAGCAGTATGAGGGACACTGAAGCTTTCTTT.

The chain uses TRBV5-8 and TRBJ2-5; 12 nucleotides align to TRBD2. With V trimmed by 4 bases and J by 5 bases, 6 bases remained unmatched. Germline V gene lookup returns CDR1 SGHTS and CDR2 YDEGEE. The CDR3 has 15 amino acids. CDR3 sequence: CASSRLAGVVETQYF. In nucleotides, the CDR3 is TGTGCCAGCAGCAGACTAGCGGGAGTCGTGGAGACCCAGTACTTC.

The rearrangement uses TRBV2 and TRBJ2-7; 7 bases match TRBD1. V trimming: 6 bases; J trimming: 4 bases; junction bases outside the gene matches: 6. Germline V gene data show CDR1 as SNHLY and CDR2 as FYNNEI. There are 13 residues in the CDR3. The CDR3 reads CASRPTGQYEQYV. The CDR3 DNA reads TGTGCCAGCAGGCCTACGGGACAGTACGAGCAGTACGTC.

This chain links TRBV5-1 with TRBJ2-7; no reliable D call. Germline V gene sequence: CDR1 SGHRS, CDR2 YFSETQ. Trimming took off 3 bases at V and 4 bases at J, with 20 bases between the two ends. This CDR3 has 16 amino acids. Here the CDR3 reads CASSSTPDSQDYEQYF. The CDR3, as DNA: TGCGCCAGCAGCTCGACCCCCGACTCACAAGATTACGAGCAGTACTTC.

V usage is TRBV27 and J usage is TRBJ2-1, with D possibly being TRBD2 (6 bases). Germline V gives CDR1 MNHEY, CDR2 SMNVEV (reference sequence). The V end lost 5 bases, the J end lost 0 bases, and 11 bases lay between the germline ends. This CDR3 contains 15 residues. The CDR3 here is CASSPTDYSYNEQFF. DNA of the CDR3: TGTGCCAGCAGTCCGACGGACTACTCCTACAATGAGCAGTTCTTC.

J is TRBJ2-7 and V is TRBV24-1; TRBD1 is a possible D gene (6 bases). This CDR3 contains 15 residues. V gave up 5 bases and J gave up 6 bases, with 19 bases separating them. Looked up from germline, CDR1 is KGHDR and CDR2 is SFDVKD. CDR3 sequence reads: CATSATTGSQREQYF. Written as DNA, the CDR3 is TGTGCCACCAGTGCAACGACAGGCTCGCAACGCGAGCAGTACTTC.

The chain links TRBV5-5 to TRBJ2-5; the D gene is possibly TRBD2 (5 bases). Looked up from germline, CDR1 is SGHKS and CDR2 is YYEKEE (reference sequence). The CDR3 extends over 16 amino acids. Trimming shortened V by 5 bases and J by 4 bases, and 21 bases separated the two germline ends. The CDR3 DNA follows: TGTGCCAGCAGTCCCGGCACCGGGATCCCGCCAGAGACCCAGTACTTC. Its translation: CASSPGTGIPPETQYF.

The chain links TRBV5-1 to TRBJ2-7; maybe TRBD1 (6 bases). V shed 0 bases and J shed 3 bases, with 10 bases lying between them. CDR3 length: 14 amino acids. Germline CDR1 reads SGHRS; CDR2 reads YFSETQ. The DNA of the CDR3 is TGCGCCAGCAGCTTGGAGGGCAGGGGCTACGAGCAGTACTTC. This codes for CASSLEGRGYEQYF.

The chain combines TRBV25-1 with TRBJ2-1; 7 positions agree with TRBD1. This CDR3 region has 14 residues. CDR1 is MGHDK, CDR2 SYGVNS, per germline. V dropped 4 bases and J dropped 5; count of bases not matched to a gene: 5. The CDR3 DNA reads TGTGCCAGCAGTGTACAGGGGATCCACAATGAGCAGTTCTTC. It codes for CASSVQGIHNEQFF.

The chain recombines TRBV29-1 with TRBJ2-5; D is undetermined. CDR1 is SQVTM, CDR2 ANQGSEA, per germline. V shed 7 bases and J shed 3 bases, with 6 bases lying between them. CDR3 size: 10 residues. CDR3 loop: CSATEETQYF. The CDR3 coding sequence is TGCAGCGCCACAGAAGAGACCCAGTACTTC.

The chain uses TRBV10-2 and TRBJ2-7; 13 bases fit TRBD2. Germline V CDR1 and CDR2: WSHSY, SAAADI. The CDR3 has 14 amino acids. Trimming cost V 6 bases and J 6 bases; bases outside gene matches: 5. The CDR3 DNA reads TGCGCCAGCAGACTAGCGGGAGGGCCGAGCGAGCAGTACTTC. Protein: CASRLAGGPSEQYF.

This clone was seen once. This chain joins TRBV30 and TRBJ1-6, with D perhaps TRBD1 (5 bases). The CDR3 is 13 amino acids. Germline V gives CDR1 GTSNPN, CDR2 SVGIG (reference sequence). Trimming cost V 2 bases and J 7 bases, with 9 bases left between them. Written as DNA, the CDR3 is TGTGCCTGGAGTTCAGGGATCAATTCACCCCTCCACTTT. Residues: CAWSSGINSPLHF.

This chain uses TRBV29-1 with TRBJ1-5; 9 bases agree with TRBD1. The germline V gene encodes CDR1 SQVTM and CDR2 ANQGSEA. CDR3 length: 12 residues. With V trimmed by 7 bases and J by 11 bases, 9 bases remained unmatched. The CDR3: CSAMTGGKTQHF. The CDR3 coding sequence is TGCAGCGCTATGACAGGGGGAAAGACCCAGCATTTT.

The V call is TRBV18, the J call TRBJ1-1; no clear D gene. The CDR3 is made up of 14 amino acids. Germline-derived CDR1 and CDR2 are KGHSH and LQKENI. Trimming cost V 4 bases and J 3 bases, with 12 bases left between them. CDR3 amino acids: CASSLIREHTEAFF. The CDR3 DNA sequence: TGTGCCAGCTCACTGATTAGGGAGCACACTGAAGCTTTCTTT. Combining the CDR3 with reference TRBV18 and TRBJ1-1 gives the whole variable domain NAGVMQNPRHLVRRRGQEARLRCSPMKGHSHVYWYRQLPEEGLKFMVYLQKENIIDESGMPKERFSAEFPKEGPSILRIQQVVRGDSAAYFCASSLIREHTEAFFGQGTRLTVV.

The J gene is TRBJ2-1, the V gene TRBV9; TRBD2 matches at 9 bases. V shed 0 bases, J shed 8 bases, and the junction held 6 bases outside the gene matches. The germline gives CDR1 SGDLS, CDR2 YYNGEE. The CDR3 sequence is 15 residues long. CDR3 coding DNA: TGTGCCAGCAGCGTAGAGGGACTAGCCTTGTATGAGCAGTTCTTC. It yields the protein CASSVEGLALYEQFF.

The chain combines TRBV5-1 with TRBJ2-1; D might be TRBD2 (6 bases). The CDR3 consists of 13 residues. Trimming took 4 bases from V and 7 from J, leaving 12 bases between them. Germline assignment: CDR1 SGHRS and CDR2 YFSETQ. CDR3: CASSPGTLNEQFF. For the CDR3, the DNA is TGCGCCAGCAGCCCGGGGACTCTGAATGAGCAGTTCTTC.